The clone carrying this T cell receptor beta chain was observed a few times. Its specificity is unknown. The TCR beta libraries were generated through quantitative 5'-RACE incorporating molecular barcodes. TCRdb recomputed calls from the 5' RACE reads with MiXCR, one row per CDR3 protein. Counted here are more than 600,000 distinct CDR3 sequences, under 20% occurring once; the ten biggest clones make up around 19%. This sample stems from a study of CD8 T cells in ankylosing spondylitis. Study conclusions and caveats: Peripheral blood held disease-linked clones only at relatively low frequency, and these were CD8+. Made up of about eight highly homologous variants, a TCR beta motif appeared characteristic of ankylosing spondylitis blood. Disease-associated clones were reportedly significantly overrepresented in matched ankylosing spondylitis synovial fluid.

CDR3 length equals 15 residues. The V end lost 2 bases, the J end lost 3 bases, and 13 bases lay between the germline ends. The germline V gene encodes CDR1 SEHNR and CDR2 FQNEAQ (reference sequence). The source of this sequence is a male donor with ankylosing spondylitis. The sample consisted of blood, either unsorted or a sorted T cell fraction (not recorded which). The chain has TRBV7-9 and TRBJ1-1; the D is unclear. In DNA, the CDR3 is TGTGCCAGCAGCTTATACAGCCTGGCCGACACTGAAGCTTTCTTT. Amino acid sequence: CASSLYSLADTEAFF.